Below, 30 T cell receptor beta chains from the same sample are listed, as sequenced in a study of T cells in narcolepsy. TCRdb's table, derived via immunoSEQ multiplex PCR, lists solely in-frame clones and lacks some. The sample yields around 32,000 clones, 80% to 85% seen once. What was sequenced was memory (CD45RA-) CD4+ T cells from blood. These receptors originate from a human donor in good health.

V gene TRBV18 combines with J gene TRBJ2-2; possibly TRBD2 for D (5 bases). Germline V gene data show CDR1 as KGHSH and CDR2 as LQKENI. The CDR3 totals 13 residues. V shed 2 bases and J shed 7 bases, with 8 bases lying between them. Written as DNA, the CDR3 is TGTGCCAGCTCACCATTGGCGGGCGGGGAGCTGTTTTTT. It yields the protein CASSPLAGGELFF. The full variable domain, its missing parts supplied by reference TRBV18 and TRBJ2-2, is NAGVMQNPRHLVRRRGQEARLRCSPMKGHSHVYWYRQLPEEGLKFMVYLQKENIIDESGMPKERFSAEFPKEGPSILRIQQVVRGDSAAYFCASSPLAGGELFFGEGSRLTVL.

This chain uses TRBV7-9 with TRBJ1-1; tentative D call: TRBD1 (5 bases). Germline V gene sequence: CDR1 SEHNR, CDR2 FQNEAQ (reference sequence). The germline V and J ends were trimmed by 4 bases and 6 bases, with 15 bases remaining between them. The CDR3 totals 14 residues. In DNA form, the CDR3 reads TGTGCCAGCAGCTCCTGGGGGGATCGGGCTGAAGCTTTCTTT. It yields the protein CASSSWGDRAEAFF.

The rearrangement uses TRBV18 and TRBJ2-3; 7 nucleotides line up with TRBD2. The CDR3 totals 15 residues. Germline CDR1 reads KGHSH; CDR2 reads LQKENI. J gave up 3 bases and V 2 bases, and 5 bases lay outside the gene matches. CDR3 in amino acids: CASSPVTGRTDTQYF. The CDR3, as DNA: TGTGCCAGCTCACCAGTAACCGGGAGGACAGATACGCAGTATTTT.

CDR3: CASSLEAPASEQPQHF. The DNA for the CDR3 is TGTGCCAGCAGCTTAGAGGCGCCGGCTAGTGAGCAGCCCCAGCATTTT. The chain joins TRBV11-3 to TRBJ1-5; D is uncertain. CDR1 is SGHNT, CDR2 YENEEA, per germline. CDR3 length: 16 residues. Trimming removed 0 bases at V and 7 bases at J, with 16 bases between.

The gene calls are TRBV14 and TRBJ1-1; 8 nucleotides line up with TRBD1. The CDR3 extends over 16 amino acids. Unmatched junction bases numbered 7, after V lost 3 bases and J lost 1 base. CDR1 is SGHDN, CDR2 FVKESK, per germline. CDR3 region: CASSHSLGQGNTEAFF. CDR3 DNA: TGTGCCAGCAGCCACTCTCTAGGACAGGGGAACACTGAAGCTTTCTTT.

The V gene is TRBV15, the J gene TRBJ1-2; 8 bases are a match to TRBD1. J gave up 4 bases and V 2 bases, and 9 bases lay outside the gene matches. In germline, CDR1 is LNHNV, CDR2 YYDKDF (reference sequence). This CDR3 has 16 amino acids. This CDR3 reads CATSRSMTGALYGYTF. The CDR3 nucleotides are TGTGCCACCAGCAGATCCATGACAGGGGCCCTCTATGGCTACACCTTC.

V is TRBV2 and J is TRBJ1-2, with TRBD1 matching 9 bases. CDR3 size: 14 residues. Germline V gene lookup returns CDR1 SNHLY and CDR2 FYNNEI. Trimming at V came to 6 bases and at J to 0 bases, leaving 2 bases not matched to a gene. The CDR3 region has the DNA TGTGCCAGCAGAGGGACAGGGCCTAACTATGGCTACACCTTC. Its protein is CASRGTGPNYGYTF. Based on the CDR3 plus reference TRBV2 and TRBJ1-2, the full variable domain is EPEVTQTPSHQVTQMGQEVILRCVPISNHLYFYWYRQILGQKVEFLVSFYNNEISEKSEIFDDQFSVERPDGSNFTLKIRSTKLEDSAMYFCASRGTGPNYGYTFGSGTRLTVV.

V is TRBV11-2 and J is TRBJ1-3; possible D gene TRBD1, 5 bases. The germline CDR1 and CDR2 sequences are SGHAT and FQNNGV. V was shortened by 4 bases and J by 0 bases, with 10 bases between the two germline ends. This CDR3 has 15 residues. The CDR3 DNA is TGTGCCAGCAGCTCTGGGGGTTTCTCTGGAAACACCATATATTTT. Its translation is CASSSGGFSGNTIYF.

In nucleotides, the CDR3 is TGTGCCAGCAGTCCCGGGGGGCTCACCACAGATACGCAGTATTTT. It is translated as CASSPGGLTTDTQYF. The chain uses TRBV28 and TRBJ2-3; TRBD2 might be the D (7 bases). This CDR3 is built from 15 residues. Trimming took 5 bases from V and 2 from J, leaving 14 bases between them. Germline V gene data show CDR1 as MDHEN and CDR2 as SYDVKM.

The J gene is TRBJ2-7, the V gene TRBV12-5; 10 nucleotides align to TRBD2. The length of the CDR3 is 17 residues. Germline CDR1 and CDR2: LGHNT and FRNRAP. V was clipped by 0 bases and J by 2 bases; unmatched bases: 7. DNA for the CDR3: TGTGCTAGTGGTTTGGTACTAGCGGGGAGGGGGGCCTACGAGCAGTACGTC. It codes for CASGLVLAGRGAYEQYV.

The V and J genes are TRBV28 and TRBJ2-7, with no clear D. The germline gives CDR1 MDHEN, CDR2 SYDVKM. This CDR3 is built from 12 residues. Trimming stripped 5 bases from V and 6 bases from J, with 11 bases between. This chain's CDR3 is CASSSPLGEQYF. CDR3 in DNA: TGTGCCAGCAGTAGCCCCCTTGGCGAGCAGTACTTC.

The V and J genes are TRBV28 and TRBJ2-2, with D possibly TRBD1 on 5 matching bases. Germline V CDR1 and CDR2: MDHEN, SYDVKM. V dropped 7 bases and J dropped 2 bases, with 14 bases sitting between them. CDR3 size: 15 residues. In DNA, the CDR3 is TGTGCCAGCACAGTCGTAGGGGTAAACACCGGGGAGCTGTTTTTT. It translates to CASTVVGVNTGELFF.

V and J are TRBV7-9 and TRBJ1-1, with D hard to call. This CDR3 is built from 14 residues. With 1 base removed from V and 2 bases from J, the gap between germline ends came to 8 bases. CDR1 is SEHNR and CDR2 is FQNEAQ in the germline V gene (reference sequence). The CDR3 nucleotides read TGTGCCAGCAGCTTAGAAGTTGTCAACACTGAAGCTTTCTTT. Amino acid sequence: CASSLEVVNTEAFF.

The chain combines TRBV15 with TRBJ1-3, with D unclear. V lost 1 base and J 2 bases, leaving 12 bases between the germline ends. The CDR3 is made up of 16 amino acids. CDR1 and CDR2 from the germline V gene are LNHNV and YYDKDF (reference sequence). The CDR3 protein is CATSRGGAGTGNTIYF. CDR3 sequence (DNA): TGTGCCACCAGCAGAGGAGGCGCGGGGACTGGAAACACCATATATTTT.

This CDR3 is CASSSGGTVRGYTF. The CDR3 region has the DNA TGTGCCAGCAGTTCAGGAGGGACCGTCCGGGGCTACACCTTC. This chain joins TRBV6-1 and TRBJ1-2; tentatively, D is TRBD1 (5 bases). The V end lost 5 bases, the J end lost 8 bases, and 18 bases lay between the germline ends. This CDR3 is built from 14 residues. CDR1 is MNHNS, CDR2 SASEGT, per germline.

This clone has only a few counts. The gene calls are TRBV5-1 and TRBJ2-1, with D perhaps assigned TRBD1 or TRBD2 (5 bases each). The CDR3 extends over 15 amino acids. Trimming left V 0 bases short and J 10 bases short, with 17 bases between. CDR1 and CDR2 (germline): SGHRS, YFSETQ. CDR3 protein: CASSLEGDAIREQFF. CDR3 DNA sequence: TGCGCCAGCAGCTTGGAAGGGGACGCGATACGGGAGCAGTTCTTC.

The chain has TRBV4-1 and TRBJ2-1; TRBD2 aligns across 9 bases. Looked up from germline, CDR1 is MGHRA and CDR2 is YSYEKL. This CDR3 is built from 17 residues. J was trimmed by 0 bases and V by 5 bases; bases with no gene match: 8. The chain's CDR3 is CASSSAVAGVSYNEQFF. CDR3 DNA sequence: TGCGCCAGCAGCTCGGCGGTAGCGGGGGTCTCCTACAATGAGCAGTTCTTC.

The chain links TRBV9 to TRBJ2-1, with unresolved D. Trimming pared 0 bases from V and 2 bases from J, leaving 15 bases between. CDR3 length equals 17 residues. Germline V gives CDR1 SGDLS, CDR2 YYNGEE. CDR3 residues: CASSVDVSQATYNEQFF. The CDR3 DNA reads TGTGCCAGCAGCGTAGATGTGAGTCAAGCTACCTACAATGAGCAGTTCTTC.

The rearrangement joins TRBV12-5 to TRBJ1-1; tentative D call: TRBD1 (5 bases). V lost 0 bases to trimming and J lost 6 bases, with 8 bases between them. This CDR3 is built from 13 residues. The germline V gene has CDR1 LGHNT and CDR2 FRNRAP. CDR3 residues: CASGLVRGAEAFF. DNA of the CDR3: TGTGCTAGTGGTTTGGTCCGAGGGGCTGAAGCTTTCTTT.

CDR3 sequence (DNA): TGTGCCAGTAGTATTAGGGGCCGGGGAAACATTCAGTACTTC. Protein: CASSIRGRGNIQYF. The V gene is TRBV19, the J gene TRBJ2-4; either TRBD1 or TRBD2 may fit D (5 bases each). This CDR3 is 14 amino acids long. V lost 3 bases and J 6 bases, leaving 12 bases between the germline ends. Per germline, CDR1 LNHDA and CDR2 SQIVND (reference sequence).

The chain joins TRBV7-9 to TRBJ1-1, with a weak D call TRBD1 (5 bases). CDR1 and CDR2 (germline): SEHNR, FQNEAQ (reference sequence). The CDR3 contains 15 residues. V was pared by 6 bases and J by 0 bases, with 14 bases between. The CDR3 protein is CASRSTGRMNTEAFF. For the CDR3, the DNA is TGTGCCAGCAGGTCAACAGGACGAATGAACACTGAAGCTTTCTTT.

This clone was picked up one time. V usage is TRBV7-7 and J usage is TRBJ2-1; possibly TRBD2 for D (6 bases). Germline V gives CDR1 SSHAT, CDR2 FNYEAQ (reference sequence). V was cut by 1 base and J by 1 base, with 8 bases left in between. The CDR3 has 15 residues. The CDR3, as DNA: TGTGCCAGCAGCTTAGATCGGGGGTCCTACAATGAGCAGTTCTTC. Translated: CASSLDRGSYNEQFF.

The chain joins TRBV18 to TRBJ1-5; a possible D gene is TRBD1 (5 bases). CDR3 length: 14 residues. CDR1 is KGHSH and CDR2 is LQKENI in the germline V gene. The V and J ends lost 8 bases and 3 bases respectively, with 14 bases between them. This CDR3 is CASGHEGFNQPQHF. CDR3 nucleotides: TGTGCCAGCGGTCATGAGGGGTTCAATCAGCCCCAGCATTTT.

The V gene is TRBV5-6, the J gene TRBJ2-5; TRBD2 aligns across 11 bases. Germline loops: CDR1 SGHDT, CDR2 YYEEEE. Trimming cost V 4 bases and J 6 bases; bases outside gene matches: 11. The CDR3 loop spans 16 amino acids. The CDR3 loop reads CASSGFSGGAGKTQYF. The CDR3 nucleotides read TGTGCCAGCAGCGGATTTAGCGGGGGGGCGGGAAAGACCCAGTACTTC.

This sequence joins TRBV7-2 and TRBJ2-2, with D possibly matching TRBD1 (5 bases). The V gene's germline CDR1 is SGHTA and CDR2 FQGNSA. The CDR3 spans 13 residues. The V end was cut by 4 bases, the J end by 6 bases, with 9 bases between. The CDR3: CASSSTGSGELFF. Written as DNA, the CDR3 is TGTGCCAGCAGCTCCACAGGATCCGGGGAGCTGTTTTTT.

V usage is TRBV5-4 and J usage is TRBJ2-2, with D possibly being TRBD1 (6 bases). This CDR3 is built from 15 residues. Germline CDR1 and CDR2: SGHNT and YYREEE (reference sequence). V lost 0 bases and J lost 6, with 12 bases in between. CDR3: CASSLAVQGSGELFF. CDR3 bases: TGTGCCAGCAGCTTGGCGGTTCAGGGGTCCGGGGAGCTGTTTTTT.

The CDR3 coding sequence is TGCGCCAGCAGCCCGGACGGGTTAGCGAACTATGGCTACACCTTC. It yields the protein CASSPDGLANYGYTF. The chain couples TRBV5-1 to TRBJ1-2; D uncertain. Germline V CDR1 and CDR2: SGHRS, YFSETQ. The CDR3 is 15 residues long. Trimming pared 4 bases from V and 2 bases from J, leaving 15 bases between.

The V call is TRBV7-2, the J call TRBJ1-2; 8 bases are a match to TRBD1. There are 16 residues in the CDR3. The germline CDR1 and CDR2 sequences are SGHTA and FQGNSA. V lost 5 bases, J lost 4 bases, and 12 bases stayed unmatched. CDR3 amino acids: CASSPGGTGVGYGYTF. In DNA form, the CDR3 reads TGTGCCAGCAGCCCAGGGGGGACAGGTGTTGGCTATGGCTACACCTTC.

The genes are TRBV20-1 and TRBJ2-1; D remains unclear. The CDR3 consists of 10 residues. In germline, CDR1 is DFQATT, CDR2 SNEGSKA (reference sequence). The V end was cut by 6 bases, the J end by 7 bases, with 7 bases between. The CDR3 DNA reads TGCAGTGCATGGCAAAATGAGCAGTTCTTC. Translating gives CSAWQNEQFF.

This clone was observed a handful of times. V is TRBV6-1 and J is TRBJ2-5; 9 bases match TRBD1. The V segment lost 6 bases and the J segment 5 bases; nucleotides outside the gene matches: 10. CDR3 size: 15 residues. Germline loops: CDR1 MNHNS, CDR2 SASEGT. Here the CDR3 DNA reads TGTGCCAGCAGCCCCGGGACAGGGAAGAGTGAGACCCAGTACTTC. Translation gives CASSPGTGKSETQYF.